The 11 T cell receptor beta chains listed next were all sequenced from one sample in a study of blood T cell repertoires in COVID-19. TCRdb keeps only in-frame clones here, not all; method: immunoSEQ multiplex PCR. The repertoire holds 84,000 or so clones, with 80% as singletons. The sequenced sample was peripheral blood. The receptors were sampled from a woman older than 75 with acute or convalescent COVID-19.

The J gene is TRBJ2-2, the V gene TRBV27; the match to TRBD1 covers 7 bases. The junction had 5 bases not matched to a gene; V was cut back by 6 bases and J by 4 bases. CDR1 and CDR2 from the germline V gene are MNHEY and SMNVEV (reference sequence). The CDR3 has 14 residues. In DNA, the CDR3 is TGTGCCAGCAGAGTGGGACAGACCACCGGGGAGCTGTTTTTT. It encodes CASRVGQTTGELFF.

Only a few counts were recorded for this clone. This CDR3 is CAWKTGGAQYF. The CDR3 DNA sequence: TGTGCCTGGAAGACAGGGGGCGCGCAGTACTTC. V usage is TRBV30 and J usage is TRBJ2-7, with 10 bases fitting TRBD1. Germline CDR1 GTSNPN, CDR2 SVGIG (reference sequence). J was trimmed by 9 bases and V by 4 bases; bases with no gene match: 3. The CDR3 spans 11 residues. Drawing the rest from reference TRBV30 and TRBJ2-7, the complete variable domain is SQTIHQWPATLVQPVGSPLSLECTVEGTSNPNLYWYRQAAGRGLQLLFYSVGIGQISSEVPQNLSASRPQDRQFILSSKKLLLSDSGFYLCAWKTGGAQYFGPGTRLTVT.

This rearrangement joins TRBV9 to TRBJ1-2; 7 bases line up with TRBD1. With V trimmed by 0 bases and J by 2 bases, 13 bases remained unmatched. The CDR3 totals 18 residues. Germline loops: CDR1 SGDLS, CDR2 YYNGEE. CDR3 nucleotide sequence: TGTGCCAGCAGCGTAGCGGGACAGCCGGGACACGGGAACTATGGCTACACCTTC. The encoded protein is CASSVAGQPGHGNYGYTF.

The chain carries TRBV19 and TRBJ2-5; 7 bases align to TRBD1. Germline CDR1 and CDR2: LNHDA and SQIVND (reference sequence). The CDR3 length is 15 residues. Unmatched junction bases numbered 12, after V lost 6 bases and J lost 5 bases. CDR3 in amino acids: CASSSYNRGGETQYF. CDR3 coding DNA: TGTGCCAGTAGCAGTTATAACAGGGGTGGGGAGACCCAGTACTTC.

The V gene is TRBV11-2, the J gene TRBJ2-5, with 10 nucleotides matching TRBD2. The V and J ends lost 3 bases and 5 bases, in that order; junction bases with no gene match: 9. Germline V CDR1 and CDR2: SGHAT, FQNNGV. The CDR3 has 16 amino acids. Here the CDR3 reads CASSFLLAGEVETQYF. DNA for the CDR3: TGTGCCAGCAGCTTCCTTCTAGCGGGAGAGGTGGAGACCCAGTACTTC.

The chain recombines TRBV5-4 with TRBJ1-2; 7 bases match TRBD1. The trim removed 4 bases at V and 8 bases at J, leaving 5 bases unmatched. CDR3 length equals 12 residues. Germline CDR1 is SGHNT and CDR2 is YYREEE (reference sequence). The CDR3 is CASSGWTGGYTF. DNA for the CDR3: TGTGCCAGCAGCGGCTGGACAGGCGGCTACACCTTC.

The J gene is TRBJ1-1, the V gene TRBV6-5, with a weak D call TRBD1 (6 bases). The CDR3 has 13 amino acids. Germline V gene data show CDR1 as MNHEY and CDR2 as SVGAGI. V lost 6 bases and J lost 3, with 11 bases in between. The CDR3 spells CASRLQGYTEAFF. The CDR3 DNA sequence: TGTGCCAGCAGACTACAGGGATACACTGAAGCTTTCTTT.

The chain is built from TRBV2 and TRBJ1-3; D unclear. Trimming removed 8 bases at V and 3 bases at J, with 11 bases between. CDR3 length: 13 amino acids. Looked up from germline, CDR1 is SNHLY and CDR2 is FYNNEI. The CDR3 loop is CASARLGGNTIYF. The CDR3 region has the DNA TGTGCCAGCGCGCGGCTAGGTGGAAACACCATATATTTT.

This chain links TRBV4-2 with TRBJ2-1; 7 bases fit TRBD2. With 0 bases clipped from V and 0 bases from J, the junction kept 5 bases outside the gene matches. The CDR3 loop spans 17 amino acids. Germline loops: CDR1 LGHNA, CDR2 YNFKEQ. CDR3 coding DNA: TGTGCCAGCAGCCAAGAAGGGCGGGAGAGCTCCTACAATGAGCAGTTCTTC. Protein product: CASSQEGRESSYNEQFF.

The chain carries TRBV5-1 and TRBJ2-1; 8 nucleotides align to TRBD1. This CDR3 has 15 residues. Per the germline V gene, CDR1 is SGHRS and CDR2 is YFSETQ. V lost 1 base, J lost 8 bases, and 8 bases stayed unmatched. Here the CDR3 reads CASSLQGQGRDEQFF. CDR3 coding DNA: TGCGCCAGCAGCTTGCAAGGACAGGGAAGGGATGAGCAGTTCTTC.

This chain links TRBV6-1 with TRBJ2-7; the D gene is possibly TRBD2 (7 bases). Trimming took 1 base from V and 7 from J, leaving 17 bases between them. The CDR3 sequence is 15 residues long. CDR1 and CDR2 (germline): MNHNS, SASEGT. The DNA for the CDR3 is TGTGCCAGCAGTGAAGATGGGGGGGCTCAGGGGGAGCAGTACTTC. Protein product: CASSEDGGAQGEQYF.